Sequencing of this TCR beta chain was carried out in a study of blood T cell repertoires in COVID-19. The V gene end was trimmed by 2 bases and the J gene end by 4 bases; junction bases not matched to a gene: 6. The CDR3 spans 15 residues. CDR1 GTSNPN and CDR2 SVGIG come from the germline V gene (reference sequence). Sequencing used immunoSEQ multiplex PCR; TCRdb keeps in-frame clones, though not all of them. In the table there are around 81,000 clones, about 89% of which are singletons. The J gene is TRBJ1-5, the V gene TRBV30, with TRBD1 identical over 9 bases. The clonotype was recovered from a woman aged 60-75 years with acute or convalescent COVID-19. The specimen sequenced was peripheral blood. The CDR3 nucleotides are TGTGCCTGGAGTCCCCCCGGGACAGGGAATCAGCCCCAGCATTTT. Translated: CAWSPPGTGNQPQHF.